This TCR beta chain is drawn from a study of T cells in tumors after PD-1 blockade. Study conclusions and caveats: Clonal replacement appeared only between pre- and post-treatment samples.

Germline V gives CDR1 SGHVS, CDR2 FNYEAQ. The V and J ends lost 5 bases and 11 bases respectively, with 28 bases between them. CDR3 length: 16 residues. This clone was observed once. Its antigen remains unknown. Produced via immunoSEQ multiplex PCR; TCRdb's table is partial and in-frame only. The sample consists of fewer than 2,500 clones, roughly 70% of them appearing once. The specimen comprised tumor tissue, sampled before anti-PD-1 treatment. The chain uses TRBV7-6 and TRBJ2-7; D is ambiguous. The TCR comes from a human donor with basal cell carcinoma. DNA for the CDR3: TGTGCCAGCAGCCGAACCTGCAGGCAACCCCATTACCGTGAGTACTTC. It encodes CASSRTCRQPHYREYF.